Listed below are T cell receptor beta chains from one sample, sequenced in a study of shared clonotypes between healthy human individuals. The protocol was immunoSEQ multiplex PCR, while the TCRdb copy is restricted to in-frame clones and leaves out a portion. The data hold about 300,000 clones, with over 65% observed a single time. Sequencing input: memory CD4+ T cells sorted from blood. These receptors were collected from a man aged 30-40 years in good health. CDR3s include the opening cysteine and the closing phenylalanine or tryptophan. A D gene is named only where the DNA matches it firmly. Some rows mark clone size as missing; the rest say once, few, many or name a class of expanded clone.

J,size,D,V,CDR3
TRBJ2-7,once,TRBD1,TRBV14,CASSQLRGQGRSYEQYF
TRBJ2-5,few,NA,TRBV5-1,CASSLGAEETQYF
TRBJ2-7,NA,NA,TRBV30,CAWSVEWNIYF
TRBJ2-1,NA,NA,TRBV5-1,CASSLEGDSYDNEQFF
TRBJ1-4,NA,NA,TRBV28,CASSSLRGASEKLFF
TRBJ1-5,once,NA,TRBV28,CASSWTVYQPQHF
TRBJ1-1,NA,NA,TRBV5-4,CASSLGGELAEAFF
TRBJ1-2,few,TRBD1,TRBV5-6,CASSLSADRSYGYTF
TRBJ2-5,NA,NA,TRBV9,CASSVGAGVGETQYF
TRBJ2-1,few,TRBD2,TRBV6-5,CASSYGTSGLTEQFF
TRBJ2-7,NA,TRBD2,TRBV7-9,CASSFGLAGGNLYEQYF
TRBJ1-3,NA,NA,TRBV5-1,CASSLMEARISGNTIYF
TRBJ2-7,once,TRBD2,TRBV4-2,CASSQGLAGGYEQYF
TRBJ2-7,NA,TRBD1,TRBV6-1,CASKPDRDSYEQYF
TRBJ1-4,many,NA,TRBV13,CASSQPQGRGEKLFF
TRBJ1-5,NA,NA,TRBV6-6,CASGTLNQPQHF
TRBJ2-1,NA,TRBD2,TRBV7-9,CASSETSGSLYNEQFF
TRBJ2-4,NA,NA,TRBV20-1,CSARSKNIQYF
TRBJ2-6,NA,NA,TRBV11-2,CASIGHPHLSGANVLTF
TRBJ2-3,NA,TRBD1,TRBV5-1,CASSPRTGSTDTQYF
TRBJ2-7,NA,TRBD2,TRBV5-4,CASSPGGVAGLREQYF
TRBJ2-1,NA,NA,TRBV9,CASSQEGQNNEQFF
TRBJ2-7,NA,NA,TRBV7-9,CASSSRQAQRYEQYF
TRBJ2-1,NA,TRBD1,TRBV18,CASSPRDRTALNNEQFF
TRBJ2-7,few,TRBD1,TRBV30,CAWSGQGEQYF
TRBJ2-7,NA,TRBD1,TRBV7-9,CASSLTPGQDYYEQYF
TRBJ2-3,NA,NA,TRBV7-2,CASSLRSDTDTQYF
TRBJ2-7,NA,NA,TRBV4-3,CASSQVNSGLLEQYF
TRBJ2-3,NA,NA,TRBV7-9,CASSLGAITDTQYF
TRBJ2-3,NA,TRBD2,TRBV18,CASSPPSGRAEADTQYF
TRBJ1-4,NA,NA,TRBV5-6,CASSLRVGGNEKLFF
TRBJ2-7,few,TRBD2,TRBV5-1,CASSLVAGGPLEQYF
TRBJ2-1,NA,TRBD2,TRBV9,CASSVGTSASYNEQFF
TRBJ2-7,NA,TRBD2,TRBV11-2,CASSPGLADSYEQYF
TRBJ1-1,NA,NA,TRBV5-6,CASSYRVNTEAFF
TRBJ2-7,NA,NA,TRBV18,CASSPIPRADSYEQYF
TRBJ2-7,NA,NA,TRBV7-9,CASRPPGHRNGQQYF
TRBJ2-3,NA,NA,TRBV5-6,CASSLGVGTDTQYF
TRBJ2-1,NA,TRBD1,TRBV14,CASSQGRTGTGNYNEQFF
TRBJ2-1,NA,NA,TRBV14,CASSSFLGLMGLANNEQFF
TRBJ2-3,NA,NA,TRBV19,CASSTTKDPTDTQYF
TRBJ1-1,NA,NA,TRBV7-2,CASSLEVSRAEAFF
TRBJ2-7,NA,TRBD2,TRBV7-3,CASSSGAGVAYEQYF
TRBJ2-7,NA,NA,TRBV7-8,CASRRIRDPSYEQYF
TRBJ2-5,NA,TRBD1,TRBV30,CAWGAGGETQYF
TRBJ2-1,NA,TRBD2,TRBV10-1,CASSGLAGMGQFF
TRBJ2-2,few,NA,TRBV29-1,CSVFAGWGTGELFF
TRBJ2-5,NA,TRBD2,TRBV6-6,CASTPSGTQTQYF
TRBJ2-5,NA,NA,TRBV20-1,CSAQSLETQYF
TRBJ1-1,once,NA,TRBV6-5,CASSSKGHTEAFF